This T cell receptor beta chain is drawn from a study of T cell changes during pregnancy in multiple sclerosis. Sequencing used immunoSEQ multiplex PCR; TCRdb keeps in-frame clones, though not all of them. The sample holds tens of thousands of clones, nearly 90% seen once. The CDR3 is made up of 13 amino acids. Per the germline V gene, CDR1 is LNHDA and CDR2 is SQIVND (reference sequence). V lost 7 bases and J 4 bases, leaving 13 bases between the germline ends. The receptor's source is a female donor with multiple sclerosis, enrolled in a pregnancy study. The sample in question was CD4+ T cells from peripheral blood mononuclear cells, obtained in the second trimester of pregnancy. This chain joins TRBV19 and TRBJ1-1; possible D gene TRBD1, 5 bases. CDR3 DNA sequence: TGTGCCAGTAATATCAGGGCTAGCACTGAAGCTTTCTTT. Translation gives CASNIRASTEAFF.